Below, one T cell receptor (beta chain) is given with its context. The source of the sample is a study of Ad26.COV2.S vaccination and SARS-CoV-2 variants. Study-wide context: Dosing was one shot or two shots 56 days apart.

V lost 6 bases and J 4 bases, leaving 14 bases between the germline ends. From germline, CDR1 is KGHDR and CDR2 SFDVKD. CDR3 length: 15 residues. Documented treatment: approximately 18 received Ad26.COV2.S at low or high dose, single or two shots; a few received placebo; per-sample allocation not given. Sampling took place 63 days after the first vaccine or placebo injection. An adult donor aged 18-55 years was enrolled in Boston. Using immunoSEQ multiplex PCR, the repertoire was profiled, and TCRdb retains in-frame clones only, with some absent. The sample has roughly 390,000 clones, less than 90% seen once; the top ten hold under 3.5%.

The sequence came from a person aged 18-65 years who received the Ad26.COV2.S COVID-19 vaccine or a placebo. The specimen comprised peripheral blood, sampled in a trial of Ad26.COV2.S vaccine versus placebo. This chain uses TRBV24-1 with TRBJ2-2, with D uncertain. As DNA, the CDR3 is TGTGCCACCAGTAGGTCCAAGGTGGGCACCGGGGAGCTGTTTTTT. This codes for CATSRSKVGTGELFF.